This T cell receptor (beta chain) stems from a study of shared clonotypes between healthy human individuals. This clone was seen only once. For every subset, genomic DNA was evenly distributed across several immunoSEQ plates. This table comes from immunoSEQ multiplex PCR, and its TCRdb copy is limited to in-frame clones, with some not included. Found here are about 980,000 clones, 76% of them singletons; the top ten hold roughly 1.5%. The CDR3 is 16 amino acids. The chain couples TRBV12-2 to TRBJ1-4; the D call of TRBD1 is as the table states it, not checked on the DNA. TRBV12-2 is flagged as a pseudogene. Sequences were obtained from memory CD4+ T cells sorted from blood. The subset denotes: CD45RA-negative fraction. The clonotype comes from a young man in good health. CDR3 protein: CASRSKQGARNEKLFF. The CDR3 nucleotides are TGTGCAAGTCGCTCTAAACAGGGGGCGCGTAATGAAAAACTGTTTTTT.